Presented here are 10 T cell receptor beta chains from one specimen sequenced in a study of T-cell reconstitution after alpha-beta-depleted transplantation in children. The TCRbeta library was prepared with unique molecular identifiers. Via MiXCR, TCRdb re-called the PCR reads, giving one row per CDR3 protein. The sample has around 450,000 distinct CDR3 sequences, about 10% seen once. The sequencing here drew on PBMCs, taken before TCRalphabeta/CD19-depleted stem cell transplant. These receptor sequences come from a child aged 2-15 years with inherited bone marrow failure, due to receive a stem cell transplant.

This clonotype was found many times. The chain carries TRBV27 and TRBJ2-7, with D maybe TRBD2 (5 bases). CDR3 length: 16 amino acids. Trimming cost V 2 bases and J 1 base, with 15 bases left between them. CDR1 is MNHEY and CDR2 is SMNVEV in the germline V gene (reference sequence). The CDR3 region is CASSLGPATGSYEQYF. The CDR3 region has the DNA TGTGCCAGCAGTTTAGGGCCAGCGACGGGGTCCTACGAGCAGTACTTC.

With respect to this clonotype: A single base separates this from a much larger clone, so it may be a read error. This chain connects TRBV10-3 to TRBJ2-1, with 12 bases that match TRBD2. This CDR3 comprises 17 residues. CDR1 and CDR2 (germline): ENHRY, SYGVKD. V dropped 4 bases and J dropped 3; count of bases not matched to a gene: 7. The CDR3 sequence is CAISALAGGALYNEQFF. CDR3 bases: TGTGCCATCAGTGCTCTAGCGGGAGGGGCTCTCTACAATGAGCAGTTCTTC.

The chain has TRBV4-3 and TRBJ2-7; 7 bases line up with TRBD1. The V gene's germline CDR1 is LGHNA and CDR2 YSLEER. This CDR3 has 16 residues. Trimming removed 4 bases from V and 3 bases from J; junction bases left unmatched: 12. The CDR3 is CASSRMTGTANYEQYF. As DNA, the CDR3 is TGCGCCAGCAGCCGAATGACCGGGACAGCAAACTACGAGCAGTACTTC.

This clonotype has a count of ten or more. This sequence joins TRBV5-1 and TRBJ2-1; D uncertain. Trimming removed 0 bases at V and 4 bases at J, with 11 bases between. The germline V gene has CDR1 SGHRS and CDR2 YFSETQ. This CDR3 contains 15 residues. CDR3 in amino acids: CASSLDGYPYNEQFF. DNA for the CDR3: TGCGCCAGCAGCTTGGACGGTTACCCATACAATGAGCAGTTCTTC.

The chain is built from TRBV20-1 and TRBJ2-1; 8 nucleotides agree with TRBD1. The J segment lost 3 bases and the V segment lost 5 bases, leaving 6 bases of the junction unmatched. The CDR3 is 14 amino acids. From germline, CDR1 is DFQATT and CDR2 SNEGSKA (reference sequence). This chain's CDR3 is CSALDRAGYNEQFF. The CDR3 nucleotides are TGCAGTGCTTTGGACAGGGCAGGCTACAATGAGCAGTTCTTC.

Regarding this clonotype: One end of the junction does not line up with germline, which may come from a read error. The chain couples TRBV11-2 to TRBJ2-1, with 7 positions matching TRBD2. CDR3 length equals 15 residues. The germline gives CDR1 SGHAT, CDR2 FQNNGV. The CDR3: CASSLGGRGLNEQIF. The CDR3 bases are TGTGCCAGCAGCTTAGGCGGGAGAGGTCTCAATGAGCAGATCTTC.

This clonotype was seen many times. This sequence joins TRBV20-1 and TRBJ2-7, with 7 bases fitting TRBD2. With 1 base clipped from V and 0 bases from J, the junction kept 6 bases outside the gene matches. Germline V CDR1 and CDR2: DFQATT, SNEGSKA (reference sequence). This CDR3 is built from 15 residues. The CDR3 DNA follows: TGCAGTGCTAGAGTCGGCGGGAGCTCCTCCTACGAGCAGTACTTC. It translates to CSARVGGSSSYEQYF.

The V gene is TRBV20-1, the J gene TRBJ2-2; D might be TRBD1 or TRBD2, each matching 6 bases. The CDR3 covers 16 residues. Germline V gene data show CDR1 as DFQATT and CDR2 as SNEGSKA (reference sequence). Trimming took 0 bases from V and 3 from J, leaving 14 bases between them. CDR3 bases: TGCAGTGCTAGAGAGTTGGGGGGCTGGGACACCGGGGAGCTGTTTTTT. This encodes CSARELGGWDTGELFF.

The CDR3 region has the DNA TGTGCCAGTAGTATAGAGTCGGCAATCAATAATCAGCCCCAGCATTTT. Protein: CASSIESAINNQPQHF. The rearrangement joins TRBV19 to TRBJ1-5; no definite D call. The CDR3 consists of 16 residues. In germline, CDR1 is LNHDA, CDR2 SQIVND (reference sequence). The ends were cut back, 0 bases at V and 4 bases at J, with 13 bases in the middle.

This clonotype was recorded at least ten times. The chain combines TRBV28 with TRBJ2-7; the D gene is possibly TRBD1 (5 bases). The CDR3 covers 15 residues. Germline V gene sequence: CDR1 MDHEN, CDR2 SYDVKM. Trimming cost V 7 bases and J 4 bases, with 20 bases left between them. This CDR3 is CASNKPTDILYEQYF. In nucleotides, the CDR3 is TGTGCCAGCAACAAACCCACGGACATACTTTACGAGCAGTACTTC.